This note documents a single T cell receptor beta chain sequence. What it binds is not known. Germline V lookup: CDR1 SGHVS, CDR2 FQNEAQ. The CDR3 contains 14 residues. V was clipped by 2 bases and J by 4 bases; unmatched bases: 3. All of the donors were Caucasians in good health. The data were obtained in a study of identical twins. Study outcomes and limitations: Models underestimated out-of-frame TCR alpha sharing in monozygotic twins. Possibly, invariant MAIT and iNKT cells partly confounded zero-insertion analyses. Cross-sectional statistical analysis, not tracking of the same donors, underpinned the conclusions.

TCRdb called the 5' RACE reads again in MiXCR, with one record for every CDR3 protein. In the table there are around 250,000 distinct CDR3 sequences, about 8% of which are singletons. The same data also contributed to another study, on yellow fever vaccine responses in identical twins.

Material: CD8+ T cells sorted from blood. The chain employs TRBV7-8 and TRBJ2-3; 7 bases align to TRBD2. The receptor was isolated from a woman under 30 in good health. Here the CDR3 reads CASSLSGISDTQYF. The CDR3 DNA sequence: TGTGCCAGCAGCTTAAGCGGGATCTCAGATACGCAGTATTTT.